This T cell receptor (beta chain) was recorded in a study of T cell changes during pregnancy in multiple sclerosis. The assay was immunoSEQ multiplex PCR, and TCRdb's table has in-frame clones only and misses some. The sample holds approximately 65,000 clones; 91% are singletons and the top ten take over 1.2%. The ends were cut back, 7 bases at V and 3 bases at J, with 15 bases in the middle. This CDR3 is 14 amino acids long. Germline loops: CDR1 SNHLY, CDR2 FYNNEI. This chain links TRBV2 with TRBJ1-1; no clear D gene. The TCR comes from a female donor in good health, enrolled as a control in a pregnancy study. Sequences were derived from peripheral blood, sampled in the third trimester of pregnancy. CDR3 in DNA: TGTGCCAGCAAGAAAGAGGGTTCTGACACTGAAGCTTTCTTT. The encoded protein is CASKKEGSDTEAFF.